The 29 T cell receptor beta chains reported below all come from one sample, sequenced in a study of metastatic and nonmetastatic thyroid tumors. Every patient was untreated before thyroid surgery. TCRdb re-called clones from the PCR reads using MiXCR. Among 30,000 to 35,000 clones, about 20% were seen once, and the ten largest hold over 2.5%. The sequencing sample was made of tumor tissue. Receptor source: a male donor with papillary thyroid cancer or a benign thyroid nodule (not recorded which). Some clones in this sample may be carry-over from other donors' samples.

The V gene is TRBV7-2, the J gene TRBJ2-7; no firm D call. V lost 3 bases, J lost 2 bases, and 8 bases lay in between. Germline CDR1 SGHTA, CDR2 FQGNSA. This CDR3 is built from 13 residues. DNA of the CDR3: TGTGCCAGCAGCTTGCCCCCAACCTACGAGCAGTACTTC. Translating it yields CASSLPPTYEQYF.

This clone was picked up a small number of times. The genes are TRBV28 and TRBJ1-1, with 10 bases that match TRBD1. V lost 5 bases and J lost 8; bases outside the gene matches: 8. Germline V gene lookup returns CDR1 MDHEN and CDR2 SYDVKM. The CDR3 runs 14 residues. CDR3 DNA: TGTGCCAGCAGTGAGAGACAGGGGGCACTCGAAGCTTTCTTT. Translation: CASSERQGALEAFF.

V and J are TRBV9 and TRBJ2-7, with D perhaps TRBD2 (6 bases). V dropped 4 bases and J dropped 9 bases, with 20 bases sitting between them. CDR3 length: 14 amino acids. Germline assignment: CDR1 SGDLS and CDR2 YYNGEE. The CDR3 DNA sequence: TGTGCCAGCAGCCCCGGACTACGAGGCGAGCGGCAGTACTTC. Its translation is CASSPGLRGERQYF. The full variable domain, its missing parts supplied by reference TRBV9 and TRBJ2-7, is DSGVTQTPKHLITATGQRVTLRCSPRSGDLSVYWYQQSLDQGLQFLIQYYNGEERAKGNILERFSAQQFPDLHSELNLSSLELGDSALYFCASSPGLRGERQYFGPGTRLTVT.

The table lists this clone with many counts. The CDR3 loop is CASSLAGVSNQPQHF. The CDR3 DNA reads as TGTGCCAGCAGTTTAGCAGGAGTTAGCAATCAGCCCCAGCATTTT. V is TRBV28 and J is TRBJ1-5; D is unclear. The germline V gene has CDR1 MDHEN and CDR2 SYDVKM. Trimming removed 2 bases at V and 0 bases at J, with 8 bases between. The CDR3 contains 15 residues.

This clone showed up just a few times. J is TRBJ2-7 and V is TRBV6-2 or TRBV6-3; weak D call: TRBD1 (6 bases). Germline-derived CDR1 and CDR2 are MNHEY and SVGEGT. The ends were cut back, 8 bases at V and 3 bases at J, with 20 bases in the middle. CDR3 length: 15 amino acids. CDR3 residues: CASRDAGVTDYEQYF. The CDR3 region has the DNA TGTGCCAGCCGCGACGCAGGGGTAACAGACTACGAGCAGTACTTC.

The chain employs TRBV11-1 and TRBJ2-5, with D tentatively TRBD2 (5 bases). The CDR3 spans 14 residues. Deletions cut 5 bases from V and 5 bases from J, with 15 bases between. Germline V gives CDR1 SGHAT, CDR2 FQDESV (reference sequence). CDR3: CASSRGLPSETQYF. CDR3 DNA sequence: TGTGCCAGCAGCCGAGGACTGCCATCGGAGACCCAGTACTTC.

This clone was recorded at least ten times. The V gene is TRBV20-1, the J gene TRBJ2-3; D may be TRBD1 or TRBD2 (6 bases each). The CDR3 loop spans 13 amino acids. V was cut by 1 base and J by 10 bases, with 15 bases left in between. Germline V gives CDR1 DFQATT, CDR2 SNEGSKA (reference sequence). CDR3 sequence (DNA): TGCAGTGCTAGAGGGGGGGCAAGACGCGCGCAGTATTTT. Translating gives CSARGGARRAQYF.

This clone showed up many times. V is TRBV20-1 and J is TRBJ2-1; 9 nucleotides align to TRBD2. The CDR3 runs 13 residues. In germline, CDR1 is DFQATT, CDR2 SNEGSKA (reference sequence). J gave up 6 bases and V 5 bases, and 5 bases lay outside the gene matches. CDR3 sequence (DNA): TGCAGTGCTCGGGCTAGCGGGGTCAATGAGCAGTTCTTC. Translated, it gives CSARASGVNEQFF.

This clone was recorded a few times. This chain links TRBV6-1 with TRBJ1-4, with 10 bases lining up with TRBD1. This CDR3 is 15 amino acids long. Germline values: CDR1 MNHNS, CDR2 SASEGT. Losses at the gene ends were 3 bases for V and 7 bases for J; bases not matched to a gene: 5. The chain's CDR3 is CASSDYGQGGEKLFF. CDR3 bases: TGTGCCAGCAGTGACTACGGACAGGGGGGTGAAAAACTGTTTTTT.

This clone has a count of ten or more. The CDR3 nucleotides are TGTGCCAGCAGGCCTAGCGGGCATAGCACAGATACGCAGTATTTT. Residues: CASRPSGHSTDTQYF. This chain connects TRBV6-2 or TRBV6-3 to TRBJ2-3, with 8 bases lining up with TRBD2. The CDR3 runs 15 residues. CDR1 and CDR2 from the germline V gene are MNHEY and SVGEGT. V lost 6 bases and J lost 0; bases outside the gene matches: 5.

For this clone: A read error may account for a junction end that differs from germline. V is TRBV7-9 and J is TRBJ2-3; D call uncertain. The CDR3 consists of 18 residues. The germline CDR1 and CDR2 sequences are SEHNR and FQNEAQ (reference sequence). CDR3 nucleotides: TGTGCCAACAGCTTACCTAGAGGCACTCAGAGAACCACAGATACGCAGTATTTT. Amino acid sequence: CANSLPRGTQRTTDTQYF.

The gene calls are TRBV5-8 and TRBJ1-3; tentatively, D is TRBD1 (6 bases). This CDR3 is built from 13 residues. V lost 4 bases to trimming and J lost 9 bases, with 14 bases between them. Germline-derived CDR1 and CDR2 are SGHTS and YDEGEE. Written as DNA, the CDR3 is TGTGCCAGCAGCCCCCGGACAGCGGGCACCATATATTTT. This translates into CASSPRTAGTIYF. Combining the CDR3 with reference TRBV5-8 and TRBJ1-3 gives the whole variable domain EAGVTQSPTHLIKTRGQQATLRCSPISGHTSVYWYQQALGLGLQFLLWYDEGEERNRGNFPPRFSGRQFPNYSSELNVNALELEDSALYLCASSPRTAGTIYFGEGSWLTVV.

This clone was picked up a small number of times. V usage is TRBV12-3 or TRBV12-4 and J usage is TRBJ1-5; the match to TRBD1 covers 8 bases. The CDR3 runs 16 residues. The V segment lost 3 bases and the J segment 1 base; nucleotides outside the gene matches: 5. This chain's CDR3 is CASSFGGTGSNQPQHF. CDR3 DNA: TGTGCCAGCAGTTTCGGGGGGACAGGCAGCAATCAGCCCCAGCATTTT.

This clone was seen at least ten times. This chain's CDR3 is CASSPRGRTDNEQFF. CDR3 bases: TGTGCCAGCAGCCCCCGCGGGAGGACCGACAATGAGCAGTTCTTC. The chain joins TRBV7-2 to TRBJ2-1; the match to TRBD2 covers 8 bases. The junction had 8 bases not matched to a gene; V was cut back by 5 bases and J by 5 bases. The germline V gene has CDR1 SGHTA and CDR2 FQGNSA. The CDR3 length is 15 residues.

The rearrangement joins TRBV5-1 to TRBJ1-1; unclear D gene. The germline V gene has CDR1 SGHRS and CDR2 YFSETQ. The CDR3 consists of 14 residues. With 0 bases removed from V and 4 bases from J, the gap between germline ends came to 10 bases. The CDR3 DNA follows: TGCGCCAGCAGCTTGGAAGGGTTTGGCACTGAAGCTTTCTTT. It specifies CASSLEGFGTEAFF.

The sample holds a few counts of this clone. The chain carries TRBV2 and TRBJ2-1; 12 bases align to TRBD2. The CDR3 extends over 15 amino acids. V trimming: 4 bases; J trimming: 7 bases; junction bases outside the gene matches: 5. The germline CDR1 and CDR2 sequences are SNHLY and FYNNEI. The CDR3 DNA reads TGTGCCAGCAGTGTCGCTAGCGGGGGGGCAAATGAGCAGTTCTTC. Its protein is CASSVASGGANEQFF.

This clone counts as medium-sized (0.01 to 0.1%). This chain links TRBV28 with TRBJ2-7, with D possibly TRBD1 on 6 matching bases. From germline, CDR1 is MDHEN and CDR2 SYDVKM. CDR3 length: 17 residues. Between the trimmed V and J ends, which lost 6 bases and 4 bases, there was a span of 25 bases. The CDR3 sequence: CASRPKDGQLKVYEQYF. The CDR3, as DNA: TGTGCCAGCAGACCTAAGGACGGACAGCTGAAAGTTTACGAGCAGTACTTC.

The sample holds many counts of this clone. V gene TRBV12-3 or TRBV12-4 combines with J gene TRBJ2-2, with no clear D. V lost 6 bases to trimming and J lost 6 bases, with 17 bases between them. The CDR3 extends over 15 amino acids. CDR3 loop: CASRTSGRYSGELFF. CDR3 in DNA: TGTGCCAGCAGAACCTCCGGACGGTACTCCGGGGAGCTGTTTTTT.

The chain is built from TRBV19 and TRBJ2-1, with D possibly matching TRBD2 (5 bases). Trimming removed 6 bases from V and 6 bases from J, with 18 bases in between. The germline gives CDR1 LNHDA, CDR2 SQIVND (reference sequence). The CDR3 runs 15 residues. The CDR3 DNA is TGTGCCAGTAGGGACCGGGATTCCTCGATCAATGAGCAGTTCTTC. This sequence encodes CASRDRDSSINEQFF.

The table lists this clone with many counts. The V and J genes are TRBV18 and TRBJ2-3, with TRBD2 matching over 7 bases. Germline CDR1 reads KGHSH; CDR2 reads LQKENI. V was clipped by 2 bases and J by 3 bases; unmatched bases: 5. The CDR3 is 15 residues long. The CDR3 sequence is CASSPAAGETDTQYF. Written as DNA, the CDR3 is TGTGCCAGCTCACCAGCTGCGGGAGAGACAGATACGCAGTATTTT.

This clone was picked up many times. This rearrangement joins TRBV15 to TRBJ2-3; 10 bases match TRBD2. The length of the CDR3 is 18 residues. The V gene end was trimmed by 0 bases and the J gene end by 4 bases; junction bases not matched to a gene: 10. Per the germline V gene, CDR1 is LNHNV and CDR2 is YYDKDF (reference sequence). The CDR3 loop is CATSRDGILAGVADTQYF. The CDR3 nucleotides are TGTGCCACCAGCAGAGATGGTATCCTAGCGGGAGTCGCAGATACGCAGTATTTT.

This clone was detected many times. The chain carries TRBV12-3 or TRBV12-4 and TRBJ1-2; D not resolved. This CDR3 comprises 15 residues. The V end lost 7 bases, the J end lost 5 bases, and 20 bases lay between the germline ends. The CDR3 spells CASTISGGGLYGYTF. In DNA form, the CDR3 reads TGTGCCAGCACCATAAGCGGAGGAGGGTTGTATGGCTACACCTTC.

The chain carries TRBV7-2 and TRBJ1-6; the D is unclear. Germline loops: CDR1 SGHTA, CDR2 FQGNSA. There are 14 residues in the CDR3. Trimming left V 7 bases short and J 6 bases short, with 13 bases between. The CDR3 DNA is TGTGCCAGCATCAACGGTCGGGGTAATTCACCCCTCCACTTT. Translation: CASINGRGNSPLHF.

This clone appeared many times. The chain links TRBV28 to TRBJ1-1, with TRBD1 as a possible D gene (5 bases). This CDR3 comprises 11 residues. V lost 5 bases and J 7 bases, leaving 8 bases between the germline ends. Per the germline V gene, CDR1 is MDHEN and CDR2 is SYDVKM. CDR3: CASSRQIEAFF. DNA for the CDR3: TGTGCCAGCAGTCGACAGATTGAAGCTTTCTTT. The whole variable domain, remainder taken from reference TRBV28 and TRBJ1-1, is DVKVTQSSRYLVKRTGEKVFLECVQDMDHENMFWYRQDPGLGLRLIYFSYDVKMKEKGDIPEGYSVSREKKERFSLILESASTNQTSMYLCASSRQIEAFFGQGTRLTVV.

In its sample, this clone was seen many times. The chain combines TRBV2 with TRBJ2-1, with D unclear. Trimming shortened V by 5 bases and J by 0 bases, and 8 bases separated the two germline ends. CDR1 and CDR2 (germline): SNHLY, FYNNEI. The CDR3 has 14 amino acids. CDR3 protein: CASSRINSYNEQFF. The CDR3 DNA reads as TGTGCCAGCAGTCGGATCAACTCCTACAATGAGCAGTTCTTC.

This clone was observed a handful of times. This sequence joins TRBV6-5 and TRBJ1-6; a weak D match, TRBD1 (5 bases). The ends were cut back, 3 bases at V and 10 bases at J, with 22 bases in the middle. CDR3 length equals 17 residues. The germline V gene encodes CDR1 MNHEY and CDR2 SVGAGI. This CDR3 reads CASSYGDRLTVGSPLHF. CDR3 coding DNA: TGTGCCAGCAGTTATGGGGACCGGTTGACAGTAGGATCACCCCTCCACTTT.

Here the CDR3 reads CASSPQTGCHQQFF. The CDR3 DNA is TGTGCCAGCAGCCCGCAGACAGGGTGCCATCAGCAGTTCTTC. V gene TRBV7-3 combines with J gene TRBJ2-1; 7 positions match TRBD1. Germline CDR1 reads SGHTA; CDR2 reads FQGTGA. CDR3 length: 14 residues. V lost 5 bases and J lost 11; bases outside the gene matches: 12.

The table lists this clone with a few counts. The chain carries TRBV6-2 or TRBV6-3 and TRBJ2-1; D possibly corresponds to TRBD1 (6 bases). The ends were cut back, 0 bases at V and 2 bases at J, with 17 bases in the middle. The germline V gene encodes CDR1 MNHEY and CDR2 SVGEGT. The CDR3 is 18 amino acids. The CDR3 nucleotides read TGTGCCAGCAGTTACTCGAAGAGCTTGGGGGCTACCTACAATGAGCAGTTCTTC. Translation gives CASSYSKSLGATYNEQFF.

This clone has at least ten counts. This chain links TRBV28 with TRBJ1-5, with D tentatively TRBD1 (5 bases). Germline V gene lookup returns CDR1 MDHEN and CDR2 SYDVKM. The CDR3 covers 14 residues. Trimming shortened V by 8 bases and J by 6 bases, and 17 bases separated the two germline ends. CDR3 in DNA: TGTGCCAGCCAGGGCCGGGGTATATCTCAGCCCCAGCATTTT. It is translated as CASQGRGISQPQHF.